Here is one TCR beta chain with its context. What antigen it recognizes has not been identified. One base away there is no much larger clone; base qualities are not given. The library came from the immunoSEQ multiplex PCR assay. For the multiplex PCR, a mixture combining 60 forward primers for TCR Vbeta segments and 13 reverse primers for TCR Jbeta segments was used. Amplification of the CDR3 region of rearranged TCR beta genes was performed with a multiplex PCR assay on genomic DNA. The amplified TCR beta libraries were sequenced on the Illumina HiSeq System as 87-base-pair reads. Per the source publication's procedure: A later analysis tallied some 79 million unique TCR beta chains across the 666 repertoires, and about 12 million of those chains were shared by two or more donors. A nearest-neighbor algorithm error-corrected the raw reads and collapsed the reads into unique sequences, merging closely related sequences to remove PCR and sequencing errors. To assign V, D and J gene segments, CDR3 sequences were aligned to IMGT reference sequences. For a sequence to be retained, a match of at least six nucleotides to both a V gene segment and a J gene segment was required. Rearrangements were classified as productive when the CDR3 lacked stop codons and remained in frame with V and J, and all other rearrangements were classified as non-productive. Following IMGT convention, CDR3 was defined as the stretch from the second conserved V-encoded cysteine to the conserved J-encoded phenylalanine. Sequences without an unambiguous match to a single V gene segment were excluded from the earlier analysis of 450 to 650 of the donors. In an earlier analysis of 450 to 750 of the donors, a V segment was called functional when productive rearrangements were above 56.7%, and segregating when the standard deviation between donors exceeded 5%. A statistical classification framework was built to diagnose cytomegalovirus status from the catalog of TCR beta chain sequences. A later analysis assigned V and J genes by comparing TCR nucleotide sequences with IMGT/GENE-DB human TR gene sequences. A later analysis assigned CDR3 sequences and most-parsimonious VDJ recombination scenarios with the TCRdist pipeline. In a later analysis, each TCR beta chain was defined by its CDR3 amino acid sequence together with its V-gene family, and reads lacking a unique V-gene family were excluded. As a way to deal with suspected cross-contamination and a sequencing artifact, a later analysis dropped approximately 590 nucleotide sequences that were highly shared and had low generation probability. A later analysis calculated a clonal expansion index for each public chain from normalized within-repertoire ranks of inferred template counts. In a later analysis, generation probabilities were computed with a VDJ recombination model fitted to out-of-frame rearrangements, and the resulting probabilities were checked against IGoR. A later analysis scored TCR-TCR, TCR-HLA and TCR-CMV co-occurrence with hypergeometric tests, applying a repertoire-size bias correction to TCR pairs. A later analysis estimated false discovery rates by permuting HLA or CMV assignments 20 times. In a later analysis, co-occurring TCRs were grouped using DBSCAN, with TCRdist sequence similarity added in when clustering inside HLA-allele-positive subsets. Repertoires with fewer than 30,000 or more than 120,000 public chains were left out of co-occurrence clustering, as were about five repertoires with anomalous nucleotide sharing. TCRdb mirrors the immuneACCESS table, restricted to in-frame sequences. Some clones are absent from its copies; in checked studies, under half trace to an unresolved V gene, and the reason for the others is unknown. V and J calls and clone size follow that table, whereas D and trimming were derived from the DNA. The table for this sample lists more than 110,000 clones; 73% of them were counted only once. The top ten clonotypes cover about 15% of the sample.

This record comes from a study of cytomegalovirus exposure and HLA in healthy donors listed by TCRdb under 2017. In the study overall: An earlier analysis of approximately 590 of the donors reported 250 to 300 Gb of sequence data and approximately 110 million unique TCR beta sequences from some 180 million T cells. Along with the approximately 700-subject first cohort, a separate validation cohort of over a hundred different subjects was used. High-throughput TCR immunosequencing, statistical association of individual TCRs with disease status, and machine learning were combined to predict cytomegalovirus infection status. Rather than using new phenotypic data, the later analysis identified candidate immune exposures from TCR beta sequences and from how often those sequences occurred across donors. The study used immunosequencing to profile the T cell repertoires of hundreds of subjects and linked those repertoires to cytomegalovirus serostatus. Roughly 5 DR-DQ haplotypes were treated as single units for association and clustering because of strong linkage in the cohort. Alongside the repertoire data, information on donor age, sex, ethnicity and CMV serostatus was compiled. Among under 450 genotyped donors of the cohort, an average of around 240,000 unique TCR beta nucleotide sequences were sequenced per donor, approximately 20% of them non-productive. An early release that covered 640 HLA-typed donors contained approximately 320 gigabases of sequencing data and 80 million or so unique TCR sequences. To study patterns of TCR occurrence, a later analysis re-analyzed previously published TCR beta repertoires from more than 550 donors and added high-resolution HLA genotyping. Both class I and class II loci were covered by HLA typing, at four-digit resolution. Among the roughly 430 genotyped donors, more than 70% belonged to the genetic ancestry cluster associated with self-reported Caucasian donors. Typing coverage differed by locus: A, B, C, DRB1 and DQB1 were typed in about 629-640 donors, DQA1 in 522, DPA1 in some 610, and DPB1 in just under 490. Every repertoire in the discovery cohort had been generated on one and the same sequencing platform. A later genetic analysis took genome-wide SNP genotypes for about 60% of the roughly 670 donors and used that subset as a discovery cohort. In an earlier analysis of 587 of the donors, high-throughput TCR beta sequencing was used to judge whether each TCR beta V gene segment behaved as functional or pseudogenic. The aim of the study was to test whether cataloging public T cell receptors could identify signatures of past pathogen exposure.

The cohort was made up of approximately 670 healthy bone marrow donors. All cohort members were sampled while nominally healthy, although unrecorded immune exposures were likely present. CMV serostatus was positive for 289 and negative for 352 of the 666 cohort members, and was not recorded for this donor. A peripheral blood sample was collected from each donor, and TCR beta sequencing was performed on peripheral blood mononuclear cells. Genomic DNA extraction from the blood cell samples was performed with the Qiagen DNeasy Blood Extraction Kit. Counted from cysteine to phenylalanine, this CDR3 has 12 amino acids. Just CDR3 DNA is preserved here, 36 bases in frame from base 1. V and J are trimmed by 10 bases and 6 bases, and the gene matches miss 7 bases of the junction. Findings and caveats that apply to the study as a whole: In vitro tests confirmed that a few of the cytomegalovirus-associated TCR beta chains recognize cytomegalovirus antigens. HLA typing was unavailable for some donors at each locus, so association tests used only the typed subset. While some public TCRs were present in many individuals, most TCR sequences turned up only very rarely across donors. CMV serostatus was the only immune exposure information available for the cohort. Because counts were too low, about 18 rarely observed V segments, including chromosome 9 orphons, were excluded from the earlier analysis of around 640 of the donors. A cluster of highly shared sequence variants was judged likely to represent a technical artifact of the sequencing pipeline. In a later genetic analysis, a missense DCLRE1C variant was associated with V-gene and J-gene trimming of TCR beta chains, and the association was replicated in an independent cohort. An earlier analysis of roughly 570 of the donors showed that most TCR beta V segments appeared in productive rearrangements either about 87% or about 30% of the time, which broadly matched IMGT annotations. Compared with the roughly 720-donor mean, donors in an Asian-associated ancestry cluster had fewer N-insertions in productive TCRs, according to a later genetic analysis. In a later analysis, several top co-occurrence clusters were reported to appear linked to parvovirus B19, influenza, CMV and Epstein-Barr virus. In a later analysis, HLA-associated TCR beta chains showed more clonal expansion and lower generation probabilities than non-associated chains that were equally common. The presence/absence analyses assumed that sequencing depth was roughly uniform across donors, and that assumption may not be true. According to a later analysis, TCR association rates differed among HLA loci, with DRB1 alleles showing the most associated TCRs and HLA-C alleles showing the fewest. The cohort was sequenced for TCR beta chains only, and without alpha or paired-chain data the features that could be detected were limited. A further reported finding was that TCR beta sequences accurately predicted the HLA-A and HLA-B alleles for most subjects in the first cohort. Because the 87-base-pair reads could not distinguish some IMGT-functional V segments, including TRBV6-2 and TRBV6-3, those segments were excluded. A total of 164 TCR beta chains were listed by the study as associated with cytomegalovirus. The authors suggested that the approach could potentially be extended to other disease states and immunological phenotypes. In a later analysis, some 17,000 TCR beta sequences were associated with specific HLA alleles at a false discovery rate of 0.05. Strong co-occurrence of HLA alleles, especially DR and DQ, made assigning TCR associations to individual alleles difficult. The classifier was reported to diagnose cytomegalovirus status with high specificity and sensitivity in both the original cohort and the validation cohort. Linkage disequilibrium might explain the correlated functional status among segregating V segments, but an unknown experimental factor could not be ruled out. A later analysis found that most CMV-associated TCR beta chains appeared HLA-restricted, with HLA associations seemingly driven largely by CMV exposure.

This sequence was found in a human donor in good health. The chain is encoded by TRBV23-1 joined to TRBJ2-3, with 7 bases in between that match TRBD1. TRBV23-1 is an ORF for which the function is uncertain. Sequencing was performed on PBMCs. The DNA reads TGCGCCACCCACTTACAGGGGGATACGCAGTATTTT. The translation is CATHLQGDTQYF.